A selection of T cell receptor beta chains follows, all from one sample in a study of cytotoxic CD8 clonotypes in ibrutinib-treated CLL. The table came from immunoSEQ multiplex PCR; TCRdb's copy has only in-frame clones and leaves some out. Here the sample spans some 170,000 clones, about 88% being singletons. The material sequenced was PBMCs, taken at disease progression, from a patient treated with ibrutinib. The receptors stem from a human donor with chronic lymphocytic leukemia. The CDR3 runs from the conserved cysteine through the conserved F or W. The D gene is left open where the match is weak. Not all rows give a size; the values are once, few, many and, for expanded clones, a class.

v_call,d_call,clone_size,j_call,cdr3_length,cdr3_nt,cdr3_aa
TRBV7-8,TRBD1,.,TRBJ1-1,13,TGTGCCAGCAGCGCGACAGGGGGCACTGAAGCTTTCTTT,CASSATGGTEAFF
TRBV18,.,.,TRBJ2-6,17,TGTGCCAGCTCACAGCAACAGGGAGGCACTGGGGCCAACGTCCTGACTTTC,CASSQQQGGTGANVLTF
TRBV5-1,.,once,TRBJ2-2,13,TGCGCCAGTAGAAGGGACCCGACCGGGGAGCTGTTTTTT,CASRRDPTGELFF
TRBV4-1,.,.,TRBJ2-3,13,TGCGCCAGCAGACTCAACCCCAGGGATGCGCAGTATTTT,CASRLNPRDAQYF
TRBV28,TRBD1,once,TRBJ1-1,13,TGTGCCAGCAGCGGACAGGCGAACACTGAAGCTTTCTTT,CASSGQANTEAFF
TRBV5-6,TRBD1,.,TRBJ1-1,15,TGTGCCAGCAGCGTACCGGGACAGGGGTGGACTGAAGCTTTCTTT,CASSVPGQGWTEAFF
TRBV29-1,TRBD1,.,TRBJ1-1,12,TGCAGCGCGGACAGGGGGAACACTGAAGCTTTCTTT,CSADRGNTEAFF
TRBV9,TRBD1,.,TRBJ1-1,13,TGTGCCAGCAGCCCAGGGACAGTCACTGAAGCTTTCTTT,CASSPGTVTEAFF
TRBV2,.,.,TRBJ1-1,13,TGTGCCAGCAGAGGGGGAAGGAACACTGAAGCTTTCTTT,CASRGGRNTEAFF
TRBV18,.,.,TRBJ1-5,14,TGTGCCAGCTCCCCATGGTTAGGCAATCAGCCCCAGCATTTT,CASSPWLGNQPQHF
TRBV6-1,.,.,TRBJ1-2,14,TGTGCCAGTACGGAGGGGGGCTTGCGCTATGGCTACACCTTC,CASTEGGLRYGYTF
TRBV5-5,.,.,TRBJ2-7,13,TGTGCCAGCAGCGGGTGGGGTACCAACGAGCAGTACTTC,CASSGWGTNEQYF
TRBV7-9,.,.,TRBJ1-2,15,TGTGCCAGCAGCAACCGGGACCCACTGAACTATGGCTACACCTTC,CASSNRDPLNYGYTF
TRBV7-2,.,once,TRBJ2-6,17,TGTGCCAGCAGCTTCCTCGGACAGAGCTCTGGGGCCAACGTCCTGACTTTC,CASSFLGQSSGANVLTF
TRBV6-6,.,.,TRBJ2-7,12,TGTGCCAGCAGTCCTCAAGACTACGAGCAGTACTTC,CASSPQDYEQYF